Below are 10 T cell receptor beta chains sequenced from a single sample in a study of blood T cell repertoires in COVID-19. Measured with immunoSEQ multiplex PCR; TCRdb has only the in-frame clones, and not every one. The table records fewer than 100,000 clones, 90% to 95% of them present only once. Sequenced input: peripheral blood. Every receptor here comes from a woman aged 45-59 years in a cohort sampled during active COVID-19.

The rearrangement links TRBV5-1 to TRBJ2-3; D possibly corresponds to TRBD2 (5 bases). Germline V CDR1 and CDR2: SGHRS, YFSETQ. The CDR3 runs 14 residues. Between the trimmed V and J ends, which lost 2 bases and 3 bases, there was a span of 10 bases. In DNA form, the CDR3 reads TGCGCCAGCAGCTTCCTAGCTGGGACAGATACGCAGTATTTT. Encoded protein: CASSFLAGTDTQYF.

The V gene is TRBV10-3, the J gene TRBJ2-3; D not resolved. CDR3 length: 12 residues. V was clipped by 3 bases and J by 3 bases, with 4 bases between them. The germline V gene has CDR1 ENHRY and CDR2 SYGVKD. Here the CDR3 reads CAISDTTDTQYF. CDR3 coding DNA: TGTGCCATCAGTGACACAACAGATACGCAGTATTTT.

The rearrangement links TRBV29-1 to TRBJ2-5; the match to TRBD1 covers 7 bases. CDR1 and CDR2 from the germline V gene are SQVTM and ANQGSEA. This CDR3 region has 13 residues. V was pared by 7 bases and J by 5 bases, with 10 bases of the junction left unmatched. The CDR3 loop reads CSATKTGAETQYF. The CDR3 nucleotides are TGCAGCGCAACAAAAACAGGGGCGGAGACCCAGTACTTC.

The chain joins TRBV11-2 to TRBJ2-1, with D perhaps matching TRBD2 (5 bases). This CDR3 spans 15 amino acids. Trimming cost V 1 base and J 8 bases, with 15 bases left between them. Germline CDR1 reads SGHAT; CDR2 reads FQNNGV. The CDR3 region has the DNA TGTGCCAGCAGCTTAGCCCTAGGGCTAGCCTATGAGCAGTTCTTC. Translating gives CASSLALGLAYEQFF. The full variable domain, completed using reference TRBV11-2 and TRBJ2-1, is EAGVAQSPRYKIIEKRQSVAFWCNPISGHATLYWYQQILGQGPKLLIQFQNNGVVDDSQLPKDRFSAERLKGVDSTLKIQPAKLEDSAVYLCASSLALGLAYEQFFGPGTRLTVL.

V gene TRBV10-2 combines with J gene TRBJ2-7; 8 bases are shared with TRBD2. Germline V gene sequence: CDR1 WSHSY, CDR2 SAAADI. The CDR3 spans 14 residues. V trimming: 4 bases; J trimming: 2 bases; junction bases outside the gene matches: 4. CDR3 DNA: TGCGCCAGCAGTGGCGGGGGGAGGGCCTACGAGCAGTACTTC. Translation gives CASSGGGRAYEQYF.

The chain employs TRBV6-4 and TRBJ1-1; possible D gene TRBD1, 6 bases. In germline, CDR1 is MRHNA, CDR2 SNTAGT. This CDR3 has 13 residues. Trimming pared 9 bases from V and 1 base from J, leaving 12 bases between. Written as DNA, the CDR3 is TGTGCCAGTAAGACAGGTGGGAACACTGAAGCTTTCTTT. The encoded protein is CASKTGGNTEAFF.

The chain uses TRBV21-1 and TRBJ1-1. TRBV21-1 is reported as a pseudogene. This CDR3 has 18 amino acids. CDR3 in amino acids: CASRGGTEVLYMNTEAFF. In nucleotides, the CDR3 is TGTGCCAGCAGAGGCGGGACGGAGGTCCTTTACATGAACACTGAAGCTTTCTTT.

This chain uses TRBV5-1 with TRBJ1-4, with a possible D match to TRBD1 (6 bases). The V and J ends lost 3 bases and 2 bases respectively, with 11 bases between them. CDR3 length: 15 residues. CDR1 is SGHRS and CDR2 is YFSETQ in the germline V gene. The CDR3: CASSSNTGTNEKLFF. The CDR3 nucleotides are TGCGCCAGCAGCTCGAACACAGGGACTAATGAAAAACTGTTTTTT.

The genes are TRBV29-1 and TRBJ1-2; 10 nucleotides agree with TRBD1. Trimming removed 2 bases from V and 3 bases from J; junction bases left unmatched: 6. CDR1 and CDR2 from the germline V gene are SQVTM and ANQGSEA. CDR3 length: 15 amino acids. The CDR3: CSVERTGGNDYGYTF. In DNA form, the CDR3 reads TGCAGCGTTGAACGGACAGGGGGTAACGACTATGGCTACACCTTC.

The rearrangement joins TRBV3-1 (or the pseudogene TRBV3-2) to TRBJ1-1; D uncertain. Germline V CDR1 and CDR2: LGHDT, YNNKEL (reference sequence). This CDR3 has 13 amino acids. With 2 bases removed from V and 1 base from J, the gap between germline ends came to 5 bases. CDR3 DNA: TGTGCCAGCAGCCAAACCGGGAACACTGAAGCTTTCTTT. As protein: CASSQTGNTEAFF.